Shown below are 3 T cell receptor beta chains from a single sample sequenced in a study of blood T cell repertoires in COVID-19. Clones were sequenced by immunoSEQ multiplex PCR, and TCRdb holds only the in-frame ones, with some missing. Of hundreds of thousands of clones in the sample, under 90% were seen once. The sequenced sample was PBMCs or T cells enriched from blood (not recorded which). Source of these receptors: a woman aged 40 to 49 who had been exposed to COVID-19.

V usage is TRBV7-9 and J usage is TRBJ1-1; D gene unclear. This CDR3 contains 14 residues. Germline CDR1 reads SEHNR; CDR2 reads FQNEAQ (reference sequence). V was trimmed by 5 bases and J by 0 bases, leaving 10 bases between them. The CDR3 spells CASSKNAVNTEAFF. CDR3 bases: TGTGCCAGCAGCAAAAATGCAGTGAACACTGAAGCTTTCTTT.

The CDR3 sequence is CASSSPTGRTGATYEQYF. DNA for the CDR3: TGTGCCAGTAGTTCCCCCACTGGTCGGACAGGGGCTACCTACGAGCAGTACTTC. This sequence joins TRBV19 and TRBJ2-7, with 9 bases matching TRBD1. CDR3 length: 18 amino acids. Germline CDR1 is LNHDA and CDR2 is SQIVND (reference sequence). Trimming removed 5 bases from V and 2 bases from J; junction bases left unmatched: 16.

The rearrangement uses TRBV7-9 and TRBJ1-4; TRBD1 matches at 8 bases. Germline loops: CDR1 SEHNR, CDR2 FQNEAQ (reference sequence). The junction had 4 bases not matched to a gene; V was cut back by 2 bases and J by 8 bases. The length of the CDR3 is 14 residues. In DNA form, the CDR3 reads TGTGCCAGCAGCTTACAGGGGGCAGAGGAAAAACTGTTTTTT. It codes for CASSLQGAEEKLFF.